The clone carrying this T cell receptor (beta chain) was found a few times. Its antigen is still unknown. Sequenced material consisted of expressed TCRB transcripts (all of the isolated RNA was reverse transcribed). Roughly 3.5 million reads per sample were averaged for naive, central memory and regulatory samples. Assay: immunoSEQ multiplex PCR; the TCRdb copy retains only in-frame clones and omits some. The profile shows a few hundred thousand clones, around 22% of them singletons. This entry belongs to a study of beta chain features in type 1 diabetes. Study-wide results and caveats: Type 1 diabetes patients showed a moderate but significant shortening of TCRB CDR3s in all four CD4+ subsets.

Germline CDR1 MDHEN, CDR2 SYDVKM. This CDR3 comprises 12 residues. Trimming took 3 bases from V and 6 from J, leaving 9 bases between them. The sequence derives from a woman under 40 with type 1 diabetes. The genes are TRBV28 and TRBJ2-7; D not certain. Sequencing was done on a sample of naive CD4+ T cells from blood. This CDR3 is CASSLARSEQYF. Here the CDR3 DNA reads TGTGCCAGCAGTTTGGCCAGATCCGAGCAGTACTTC. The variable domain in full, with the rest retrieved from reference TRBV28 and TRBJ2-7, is DVKVTQSSRYLVKRTGEKVFLECVQDMDHENMFWYRQDPGLGLRLIYFSYDVKMKEKGDIPEGYSVSREKKERFSLILESASTNQTSMYLCASSLARSEQYFGPGTRLTVT.